This T cell receptor beta chain was documented in a study of identical twins. V was shortened by 0 bases and J by 2 bases, with 10 bases between the two germline ends. CDR3 length: 14 residues. Germline values: CDR1 DFQATT, CDR2 SNEGSKA (reference sequence). A universal primer site was added by template switching, and unique molecular identifiers were carried by the cDNA. TCRdb redid the calling of the 5' RACE reads with MiXCR, one entry per CDR3 protein. The table has approximately 500,000 distinct CDR3 sequences, 24% seen once. This same sample was also part of a study on T cells expressing NK-cell markers.

This TCR was recovered from a woman aged 18-29 years in good health. Sequenced sample: CD4+ T cells sorted from blood. The J gene is TRBJ1-1, the V gene TRBV20-1; the D gene is possibly TRBD1 (5 bases). The CDR3 nucleotides are TGCAGTGCTAGAGATCCCGGACACAACACTGAAGCTTTCTTT. This encodes CSARDPGHNTEAFF.